This T cell receptor (beta chain) was identified during a study of regulatory T cells in long-lasting Graves disease. Findings and limits, study-wide: Relative to newly diagnosed Graves' patients, persistent ones had lower TCR diversity.

Indicated time point: newly diagnosed GD, antithyroid drugs for less than 3 months. From RNA extracted from PBMCs, the TCR library was made. Relying on iRepertoire HTBI primers and Arm-PCR of CDR3 regions, the team built TCR beta libraries. From the multiplex PCR reads, TCRdb called clonotypes with MiXCR, one entry per CDR3 protein. Here the sample spans just over 600,000 distinct CDR3 sequences, 16% being singletons. This clonotype was picked up one time. Its antigen is unidentified. Given the absence of the conserved phenylalanine or tryptophan at the CDR3 end, a read error is likely. This sample was shared with a second study, whose subject was T cells in Graves' hyperthyroidism and ophthalmopathy.

This receptor was identified in a woman aged 30 to 39 with Graves disease. Sequences were derived from peripheral blood mononuclear cells (PBMCs), sampled at new diagnosis, from a patient treated with antithyroid drugs.

CDR3 protein: CASSPPRGTQYL. DNA for the CDR3: TGTGCCAGCAGTCCTCCTCGGGGGACCCAGTACTTG. J is TRBJ2-5 and V is TRBV12-3 or TRBV12-4, with D perhaps matching TRBD2 (5 bases). V lost 5 bases to trimming and J lost 7 bases, with 11 bases between them. The CDR3 runs to 12 residues.